This T cell receptor beta chain was retrieved from a study of T cell responses to AZD1222 COVID-19 vaccine. The study, taken as a whole, reports: Unmutated regions of variants are reportedly targeted by nearly half of spike-specific TCRs.

Note on this clone: Its antigen is undetermined.

Method: immunoSEQ multiplex PCR; TCRdb's copy keeps in-frame clones and lacks some. The sample lists tens of thousands of clones; 70% to 90% were seen once. V trimming: 5 bases; J trimming: 5 bases; junction bases outside the gene matches: 3. CDR3 length: 14 residues. Germline loops: CDR1 SGHTA, CDR2 FQGTGA. The material was peripheral blood, obtained on day 0 of AZD1222 vaccination. This TCR came from an adult in good health. The V and J genes are TRBV7-3 and TRBJ1-1; 12 nucleotides agree with TRBD1. CDR3 DNA sequence: TGTGCCAGCAGCCCGGGACAGGGGGCGACTGAAGCTTTCTTT. Encoded protein: CASSPGQGATEAFF.